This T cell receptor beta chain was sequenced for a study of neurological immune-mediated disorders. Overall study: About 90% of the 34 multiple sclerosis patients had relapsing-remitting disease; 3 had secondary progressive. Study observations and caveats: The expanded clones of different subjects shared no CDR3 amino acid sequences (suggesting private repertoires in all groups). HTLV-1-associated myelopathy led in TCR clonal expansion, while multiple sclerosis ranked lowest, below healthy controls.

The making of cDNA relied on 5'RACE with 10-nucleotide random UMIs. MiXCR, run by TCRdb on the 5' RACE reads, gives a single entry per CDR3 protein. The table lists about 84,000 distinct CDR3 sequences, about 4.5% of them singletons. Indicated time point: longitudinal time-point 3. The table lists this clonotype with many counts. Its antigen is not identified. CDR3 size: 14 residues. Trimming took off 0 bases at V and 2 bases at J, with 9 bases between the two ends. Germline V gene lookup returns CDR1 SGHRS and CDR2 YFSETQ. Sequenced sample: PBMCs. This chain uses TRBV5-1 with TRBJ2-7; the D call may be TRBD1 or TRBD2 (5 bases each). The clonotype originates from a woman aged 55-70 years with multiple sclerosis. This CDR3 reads CASSLAGDAYEQYF. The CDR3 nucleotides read TGCGCCAGCAGCTTGGCTGGGGACGCCTACGAGCAGTACTTC.